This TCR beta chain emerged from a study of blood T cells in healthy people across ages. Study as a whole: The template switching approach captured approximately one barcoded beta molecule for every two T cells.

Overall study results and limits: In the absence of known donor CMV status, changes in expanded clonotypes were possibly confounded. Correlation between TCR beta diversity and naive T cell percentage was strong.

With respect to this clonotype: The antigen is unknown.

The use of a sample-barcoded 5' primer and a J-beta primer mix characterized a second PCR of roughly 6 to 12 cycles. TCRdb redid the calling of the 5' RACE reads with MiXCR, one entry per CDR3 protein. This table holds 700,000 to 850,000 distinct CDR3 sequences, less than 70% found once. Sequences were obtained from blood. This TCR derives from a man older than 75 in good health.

In DNA form, the CDR3 reads TGCAGCGTCCTACAGGGGTTGGGAGGAGAGCAGTACTTC. It is translated as CSVLQGLGGEQYF. This chain uses TRBV29-1 with TRBJ2-7, with a tentative D call TRBD1 (7 bases). Trimming left V 6 bases short and J 7 bases short, with 19 bases between. CDR1 and CDR2 (germline): SQVTM, ANQGSEA. CDR3 length: 13 residues.